This note documents a single T cell receptor beta chain sequence. Expressed TCRB transcripts were sequenced because the entire RNA isolate underwent reverse transcription. The assay was immunoSEQ multiplex PCR, and TCRdb's table has in-frame clones only and misses some. Of approximately 150,000 clones listed, 7% to 10% are singletons. The CDR3 covers 16 residues. This sample stems from a study of beta chain features in type 1 diabetes. Across the study: All of the samples together had roughly 110 million sorted cells examined.

This chain joins TRBV21-1 and TRBJ1-5; the table's TRBD1 call for D was not verified on the DNA. TRBV21-1 is deemed a pseudogene. Sequencing used central memory CD4+ T cells from blood. This TCR derives from a woman under 30 in good health. This chain's CDR3 is CASIRDRAISNQPQHF. CDR3 nucleotides: TGTGCCAGCATCCGGGACAGGGCGATTAGCAATCAGCCCCAGCATTTT.